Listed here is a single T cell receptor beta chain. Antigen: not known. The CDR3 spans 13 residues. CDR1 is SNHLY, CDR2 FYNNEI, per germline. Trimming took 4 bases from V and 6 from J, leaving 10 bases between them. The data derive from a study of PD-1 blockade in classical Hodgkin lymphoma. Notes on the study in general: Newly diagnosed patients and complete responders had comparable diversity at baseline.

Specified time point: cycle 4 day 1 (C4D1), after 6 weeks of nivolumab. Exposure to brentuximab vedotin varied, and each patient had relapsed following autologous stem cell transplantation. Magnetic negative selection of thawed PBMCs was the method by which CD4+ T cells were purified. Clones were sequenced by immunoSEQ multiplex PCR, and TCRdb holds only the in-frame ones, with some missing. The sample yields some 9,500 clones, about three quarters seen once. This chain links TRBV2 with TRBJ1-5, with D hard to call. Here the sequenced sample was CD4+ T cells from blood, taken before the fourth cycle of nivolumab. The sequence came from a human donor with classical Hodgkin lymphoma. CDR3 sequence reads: CASSADLGQPQHF. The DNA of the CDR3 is TGTGCCAGCAGTGCAGACTTGGGTCAGCCCCAGCATTTT.